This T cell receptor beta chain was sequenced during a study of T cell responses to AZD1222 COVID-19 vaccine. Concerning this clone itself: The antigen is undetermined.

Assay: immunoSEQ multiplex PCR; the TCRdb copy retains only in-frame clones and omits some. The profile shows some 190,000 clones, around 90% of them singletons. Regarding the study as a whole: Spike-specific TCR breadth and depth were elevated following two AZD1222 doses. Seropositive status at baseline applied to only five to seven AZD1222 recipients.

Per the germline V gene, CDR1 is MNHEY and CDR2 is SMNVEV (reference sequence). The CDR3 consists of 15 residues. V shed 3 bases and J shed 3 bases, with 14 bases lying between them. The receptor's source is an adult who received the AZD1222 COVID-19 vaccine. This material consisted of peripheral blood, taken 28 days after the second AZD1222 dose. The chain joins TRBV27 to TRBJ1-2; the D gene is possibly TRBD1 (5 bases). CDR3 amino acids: CASSLSGIGHYGYTF. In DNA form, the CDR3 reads TGTGCCAGCAGTTTGTCAGGGATAGGGCACTATGGCTACACCTTC.